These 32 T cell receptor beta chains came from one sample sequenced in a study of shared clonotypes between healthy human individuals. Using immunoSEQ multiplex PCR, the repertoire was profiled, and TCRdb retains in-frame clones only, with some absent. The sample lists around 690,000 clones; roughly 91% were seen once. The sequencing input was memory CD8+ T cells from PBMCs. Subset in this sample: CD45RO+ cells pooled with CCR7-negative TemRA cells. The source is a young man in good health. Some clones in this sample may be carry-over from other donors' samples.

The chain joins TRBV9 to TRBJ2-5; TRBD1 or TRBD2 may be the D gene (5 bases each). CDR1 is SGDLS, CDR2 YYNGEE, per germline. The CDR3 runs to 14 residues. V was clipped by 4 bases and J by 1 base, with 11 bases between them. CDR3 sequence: CASSPGTIQETQYF. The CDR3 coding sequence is TGTGCCAGCAGCCCCGGGACGATCCAAGAGACCCAGTACTTC.

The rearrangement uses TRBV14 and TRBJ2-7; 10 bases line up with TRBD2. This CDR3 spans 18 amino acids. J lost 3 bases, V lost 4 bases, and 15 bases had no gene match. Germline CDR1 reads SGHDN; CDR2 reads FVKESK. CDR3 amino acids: CASSLNRASGRRIYEQYF. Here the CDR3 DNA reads TGTGCCAGCAGCCTAAATCGGGCTAGCGGGAGACGCATCTACGAGCAGTACTTC.

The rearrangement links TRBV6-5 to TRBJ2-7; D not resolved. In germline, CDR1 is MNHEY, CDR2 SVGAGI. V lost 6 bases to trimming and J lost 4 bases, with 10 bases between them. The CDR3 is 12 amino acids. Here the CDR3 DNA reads TGTGCCAGCAGCCCTGGACGGTACGAGCAGTACTTC. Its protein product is CASSPGRYEQYF.

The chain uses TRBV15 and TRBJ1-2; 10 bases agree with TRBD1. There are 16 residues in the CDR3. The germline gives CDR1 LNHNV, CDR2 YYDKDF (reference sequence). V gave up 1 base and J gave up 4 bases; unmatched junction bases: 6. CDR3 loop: CATSRGAGTGVYGYTF. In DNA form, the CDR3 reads TGTGCCACCAGCAGAGGGGCTGGGACAGGGGTCTATGGCTACACCTTC.

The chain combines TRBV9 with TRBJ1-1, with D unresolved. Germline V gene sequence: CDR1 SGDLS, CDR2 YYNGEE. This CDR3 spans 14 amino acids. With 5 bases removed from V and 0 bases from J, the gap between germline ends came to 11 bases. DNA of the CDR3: TGTGCCAGCAGAACTTCCTCAGTGAACACTGAAGCTTTCTTT. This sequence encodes CASRTSSVNTEAFF.

The CDR3 bases are TGTGCCAGCAGCCCGGGACGGGTTACCCTCGAGCAGTACTTC. Translated, it gives CASSPGRVTLEQYF. The chain has TRBV27 and TRBJ2-7, with D possibly called TRBD1 or TRBD2 (5 bases each). CDR1 MNHEY and CDR2 SMNVEV come from the germline V gene (reference sequence). Deletions cut 6 bases from V and 6 bases from J, with 18 bases between. The CDR3 covers 14 residues.

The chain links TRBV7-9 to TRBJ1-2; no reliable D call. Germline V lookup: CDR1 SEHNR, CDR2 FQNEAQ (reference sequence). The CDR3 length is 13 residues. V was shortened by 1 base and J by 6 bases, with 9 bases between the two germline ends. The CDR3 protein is CASSLGSWNGYTF. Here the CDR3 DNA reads TGTGCCAGCAGCTTAGGTTCGTGGAATGGCTACACCTTC.

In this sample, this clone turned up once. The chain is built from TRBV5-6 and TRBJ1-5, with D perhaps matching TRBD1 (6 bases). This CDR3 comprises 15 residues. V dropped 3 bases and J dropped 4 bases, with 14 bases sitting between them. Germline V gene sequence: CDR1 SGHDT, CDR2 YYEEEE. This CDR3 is CASSYNRVGNQPQHF. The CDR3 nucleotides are TGTGCCAGCAGCTACAACAGGGTTGGGAATCAGCCCCAGCATTTT.

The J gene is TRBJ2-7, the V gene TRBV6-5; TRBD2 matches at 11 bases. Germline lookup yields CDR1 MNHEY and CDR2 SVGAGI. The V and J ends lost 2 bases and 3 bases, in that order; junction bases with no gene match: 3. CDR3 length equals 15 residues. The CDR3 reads CASSYGSGRVYEQYF. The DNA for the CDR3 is TGTGCCAGCAGTTACGGTAGCGGGAGGGTCTACGAGCAGTACTTC.

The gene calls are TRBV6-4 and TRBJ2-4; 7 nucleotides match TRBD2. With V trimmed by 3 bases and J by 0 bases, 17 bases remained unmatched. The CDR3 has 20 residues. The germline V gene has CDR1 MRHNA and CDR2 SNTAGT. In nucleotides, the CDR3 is TGTGCCAGCAGTGATTCGACCCGGGACTACGAAATACTAGCCAAAAACATTCAGTACTTC. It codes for CASSDSTRDYEILAKNIQYF.

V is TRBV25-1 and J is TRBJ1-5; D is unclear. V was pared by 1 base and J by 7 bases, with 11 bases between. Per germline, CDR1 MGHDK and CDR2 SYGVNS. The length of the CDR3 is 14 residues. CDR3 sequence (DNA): TGTGCCAGCAGTGAATCCCACCTGACCCAGCCCCAGCATTTT. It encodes CASSESHLTQPQHF.

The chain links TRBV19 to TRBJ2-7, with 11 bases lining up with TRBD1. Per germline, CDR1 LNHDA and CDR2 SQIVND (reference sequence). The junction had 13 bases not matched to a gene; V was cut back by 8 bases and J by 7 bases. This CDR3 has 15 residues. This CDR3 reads CASAQLSGTGGEQYF. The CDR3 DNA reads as TGTGCCAGTGCCCAGTTATCCGGGACAGGGGGGGAGCAGTACTTC.

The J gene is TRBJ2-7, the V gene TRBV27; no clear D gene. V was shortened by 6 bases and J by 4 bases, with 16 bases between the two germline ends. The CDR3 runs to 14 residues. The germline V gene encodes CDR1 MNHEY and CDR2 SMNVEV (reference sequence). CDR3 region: CASRTSSSRYEQYF. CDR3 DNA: TGTGCCAGCAGGACAAGTTCCTCTCGGTACGAGCAGTACTTC.

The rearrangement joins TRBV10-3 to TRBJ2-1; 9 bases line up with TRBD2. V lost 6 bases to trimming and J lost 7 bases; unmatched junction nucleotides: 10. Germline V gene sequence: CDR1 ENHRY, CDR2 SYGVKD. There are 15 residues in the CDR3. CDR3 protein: CAIRISSGRGNEQFF. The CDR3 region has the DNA TGTGCCATCAGGATAAGTAGCGGGAGAGGTAATGAGCAGTTCTTC.

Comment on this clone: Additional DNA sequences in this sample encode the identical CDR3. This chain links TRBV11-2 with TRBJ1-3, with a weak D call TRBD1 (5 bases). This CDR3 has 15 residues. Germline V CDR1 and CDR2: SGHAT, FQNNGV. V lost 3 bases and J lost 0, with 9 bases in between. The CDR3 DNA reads TGTGCCAGCAGCTTGGGACGTAGCTCTGGAAACACCATATATTTT. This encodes CASSLGRSSGNTIYF.

The CDR3 sequence is CASSPRLASYEQYF. In DNA, the CDR3 is TGTGCCAGCAGCCCCCGGCTCGCGTCCTACGAGCAGTACTTC. The chain has TRBV9 and TRBJ2-7; D is uncertain. Germline lookup yields CDR1 SGDLS and CDR2 YYNGEE. The CDR3 is made up of 14 amino acids. Trimming left V 4 bases short and J 1 base short, with 12 bases between.

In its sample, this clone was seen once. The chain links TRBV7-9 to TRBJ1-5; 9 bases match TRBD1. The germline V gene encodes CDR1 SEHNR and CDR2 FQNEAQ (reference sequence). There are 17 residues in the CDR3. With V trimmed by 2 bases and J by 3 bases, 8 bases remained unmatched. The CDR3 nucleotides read TGTGCCAGCAGCTTAATTAAGGGACAGGGTGACAATCAGCCCCAGCATTTT. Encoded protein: CASSLIKGQGDNQPQHF.

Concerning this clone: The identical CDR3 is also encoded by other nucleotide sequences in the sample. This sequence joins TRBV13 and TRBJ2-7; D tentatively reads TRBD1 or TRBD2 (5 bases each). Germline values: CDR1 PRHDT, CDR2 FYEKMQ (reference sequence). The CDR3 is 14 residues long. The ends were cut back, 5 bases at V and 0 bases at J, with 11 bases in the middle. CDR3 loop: CASSQGRTSYEQYF. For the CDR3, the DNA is TGTGCCAGCAGCCAGGGACGGACCTCCTACGAGCAGTACTTC.

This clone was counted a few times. DNA of the CDR3: TGCAGCGTTGCGGCCTACAATGAGCAGTTCTTC. Translated: CSVAAYNEQFF. The V gene is TRBV29-1, the J gene TRBJ2-1; no reliable D call. Per germline, CDR1 SQVTM and CDR2 ANQGSEA. V was trimmed by 4 bases and J by 2 bases, leaving 3 bases between them. This CDR3 comprises 11 residues.

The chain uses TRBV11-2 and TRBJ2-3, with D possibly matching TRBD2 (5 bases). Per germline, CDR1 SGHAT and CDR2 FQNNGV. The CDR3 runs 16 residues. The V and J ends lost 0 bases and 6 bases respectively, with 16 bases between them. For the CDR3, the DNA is TGTGCCAGCAGCTTAGACCCGGACTTTGTAGCGGATACGCAGTATTTT. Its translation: CASSLDPDFVADTQYF.

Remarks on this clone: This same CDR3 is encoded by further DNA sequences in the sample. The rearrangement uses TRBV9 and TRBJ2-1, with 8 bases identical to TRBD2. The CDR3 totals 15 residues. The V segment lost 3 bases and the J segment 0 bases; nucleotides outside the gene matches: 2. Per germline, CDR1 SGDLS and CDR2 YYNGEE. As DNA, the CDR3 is TGTGCCAGCAGCGGGAGCGGGAGCTCCTACAATGAGCAGTTCTTC. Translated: CASSGSGSSYNEQFF.

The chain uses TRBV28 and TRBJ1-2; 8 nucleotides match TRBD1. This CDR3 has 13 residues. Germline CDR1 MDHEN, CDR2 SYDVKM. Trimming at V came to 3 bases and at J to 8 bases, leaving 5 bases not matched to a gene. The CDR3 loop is CASSFRTGQGYTF. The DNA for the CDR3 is TGTGCCAGCAGTTTCAGGACAGGGCAGGGCTACACCTTC.

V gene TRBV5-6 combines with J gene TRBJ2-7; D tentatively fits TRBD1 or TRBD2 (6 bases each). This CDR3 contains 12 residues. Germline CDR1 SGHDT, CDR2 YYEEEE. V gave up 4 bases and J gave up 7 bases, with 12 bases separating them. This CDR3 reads CASSRGLWEQYF. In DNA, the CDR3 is TGTGCCAGCAGCCGGGGGCTCTGGGAGCAGTACTTC.

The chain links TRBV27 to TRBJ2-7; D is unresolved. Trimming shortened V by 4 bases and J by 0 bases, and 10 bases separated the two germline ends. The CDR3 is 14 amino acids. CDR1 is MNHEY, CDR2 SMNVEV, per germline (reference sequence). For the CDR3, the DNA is TGTGCCAGCAGTTGGTTACGGAGCTCCTACGAGCAGTACTTC. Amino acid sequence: CASSWLRSSYEQYF.

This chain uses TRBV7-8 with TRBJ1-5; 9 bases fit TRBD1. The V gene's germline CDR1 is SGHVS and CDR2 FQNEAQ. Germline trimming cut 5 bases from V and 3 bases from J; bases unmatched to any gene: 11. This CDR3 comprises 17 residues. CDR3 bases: TGTGCCAGCAGCCACACGATGGACAGGGGTAACAATCAGCCCCAGCATTTT. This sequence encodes CASSHTMDRGNNQPQHF. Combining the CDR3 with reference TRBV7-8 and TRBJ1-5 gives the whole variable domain GAGVSQSPRYKVAKRGQDVALRCDPISGHVSLFWYQQALGQGPEFLTYFQNEAQLDKSGLPSDRFFAERPEGSVSTLKIQRTQQEDSAVYLCASSHTMDRGNNQPQHFGDGTRLSIL.

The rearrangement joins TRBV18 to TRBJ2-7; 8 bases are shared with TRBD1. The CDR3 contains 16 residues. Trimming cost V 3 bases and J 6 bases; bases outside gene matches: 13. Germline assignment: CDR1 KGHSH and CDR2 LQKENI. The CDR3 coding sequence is TGTGCCAGCTCACCTATGGACAGGGTATCCCTATCCGAGCAGTACTTC. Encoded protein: CASSPMDRVSLSEQYF.

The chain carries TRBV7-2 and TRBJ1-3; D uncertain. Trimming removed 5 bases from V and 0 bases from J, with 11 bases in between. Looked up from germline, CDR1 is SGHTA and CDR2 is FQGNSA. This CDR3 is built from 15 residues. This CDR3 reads CASSPGPYSGNTIYF. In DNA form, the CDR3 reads TGTGCCAGCAGCCCAGGACCTTACTCTGGAAACACCATATATTTT.

The CDR3 DNA sequence: TGTGCCAGCAGTTGGGCGGGAGAGGGTGCCGGGGAGCTGTTTTTT. Protein product: CASSWAGEGAGELFF. The chain carries TRBV27 and TRBJ2-2, with TRBD2 matching over 7 bases. The junction had 8 bases not matched to a gene; V was cut back by 4 bases and J by 6 bases. Germline V CDR1 and CDR2: MNHEY, SMNVEV (reference sequence). The CDR3 length is 15 residues.

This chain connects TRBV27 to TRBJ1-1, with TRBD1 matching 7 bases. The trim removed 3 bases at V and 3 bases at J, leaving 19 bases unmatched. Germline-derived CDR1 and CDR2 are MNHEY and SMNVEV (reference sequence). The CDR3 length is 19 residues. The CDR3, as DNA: TGTGCCAGCAGTTTGGTGTATGGGACAGTAAAAGGTTGGGACACTGAAGCTTTCTTT. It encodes CASSLVYGTVKGWDTEAFF.

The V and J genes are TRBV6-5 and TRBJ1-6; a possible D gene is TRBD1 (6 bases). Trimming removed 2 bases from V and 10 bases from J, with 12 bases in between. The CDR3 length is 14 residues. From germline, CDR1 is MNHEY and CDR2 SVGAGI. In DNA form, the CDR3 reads TGTGCCAGCAGTTACCAGGGACATAGCTCACCCCTCCACTTT. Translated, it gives CASSYQGHSSPLHF.

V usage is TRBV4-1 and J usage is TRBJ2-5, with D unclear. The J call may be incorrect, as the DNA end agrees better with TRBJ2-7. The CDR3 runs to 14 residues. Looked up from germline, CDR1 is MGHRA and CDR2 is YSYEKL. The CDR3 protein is CASSQGLPSYEQYF. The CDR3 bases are TGCGCCAGCAGCCAAGGACTGCCCTCCTACGAGCAGTACTTC.

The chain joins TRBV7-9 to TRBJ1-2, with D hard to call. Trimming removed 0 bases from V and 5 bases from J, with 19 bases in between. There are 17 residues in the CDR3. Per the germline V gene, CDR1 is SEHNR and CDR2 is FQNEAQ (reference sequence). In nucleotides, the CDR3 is TGTGCCAGCAGCTTAGCGGCGGCAGGTGAGACCGGGTATGGCTACACCTTC. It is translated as CASSLAAAGETGYGYTF. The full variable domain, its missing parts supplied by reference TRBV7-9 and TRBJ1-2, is DTGVSQNPRHKITKRGQNVTFRCDPISEHNRLYWYRQTLGQGPEFLTYFQNEAQLEKSRLLSDRFSAERPKGSFSTLEIQRTEQGDSAMYLCASSLAAAGETGYGYTFGSGTRLTVV.